The entry that follows covers one TCR beta chain sequence. The source of the sample is a study of blood T cell repertoires in COVID-19. Sequenced by immunoSEQ multiplex PCR; TCRdb stores in-frame clones only, minus some. This table holds approximately 290,000 clones, approximately 83% found once. Trimming stripped 1 base from V and 9 bases from J, with 12 bases between. This CDR3 has 13 amino acids. CDR1 and CDR2 from the germline V gene are SGHDN and FVKESK. The origin of this receptor is a woman aged 30 to 39 who had recovered from COVID-19. The genes are TRBV14 and TRBJ2-5; tentatively, D is TRBD1 (6 bases). The material sequenced was PBMCs or T cells enriched from blood (not recorded which). CDR3 sequence: CASSQGDRTSQYF. CDR3 nucleotide sequence: TGTGCCAGCAGCCAAGGCGACAGGACGTCCCAGTACTTC.